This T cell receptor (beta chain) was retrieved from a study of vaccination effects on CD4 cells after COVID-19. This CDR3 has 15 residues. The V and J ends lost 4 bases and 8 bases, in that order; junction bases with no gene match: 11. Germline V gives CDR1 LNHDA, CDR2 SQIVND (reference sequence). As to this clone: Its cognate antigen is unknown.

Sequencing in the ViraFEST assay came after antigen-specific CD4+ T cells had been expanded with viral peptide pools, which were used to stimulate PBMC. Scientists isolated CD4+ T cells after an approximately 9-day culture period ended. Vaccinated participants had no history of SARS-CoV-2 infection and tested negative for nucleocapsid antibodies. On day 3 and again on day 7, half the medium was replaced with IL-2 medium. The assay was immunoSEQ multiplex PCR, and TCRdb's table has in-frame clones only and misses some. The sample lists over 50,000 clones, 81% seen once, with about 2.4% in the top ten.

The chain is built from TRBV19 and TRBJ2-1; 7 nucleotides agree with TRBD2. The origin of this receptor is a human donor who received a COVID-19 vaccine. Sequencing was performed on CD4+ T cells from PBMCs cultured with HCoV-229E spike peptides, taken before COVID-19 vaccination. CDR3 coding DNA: TGTGCCAGTAGTACATCGGGGGGAAGTGGTTATGAGCAGTTCTTC. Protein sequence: CASSTSGGSGYEQFF.